The 12 T cell receptor beta chains reported below all come from one sample, sequenced in a study of blood T cell repertoires in COVID-19. Repertoires were generated with immunoSEQ multiplex PCR, while TCRdb's copy carries only in-frame clones and drops some. The sample holds about 190,000 clones; 89% are singletons and the top ten take around 7%. Material: peripheral blood. The receptor source for this set is a man aged 40-49 years with acute or convalescent COVID-19.

V usage is TRBV19 and J usage is TRBJ2-7; the match to TRBD2 covers 8 bases. V shed 4 bases and J 2 bases; nucleotides not matched to a gene: 7. Germline CDR1 and CDR2: LNHDA and SQIVND (reference sequence). The CDR3 runs to 15 residues. The CDR3 sequence is CASSTSGGATYEQYF. DNA of the CDR3: TGTGCCAGTAGTACCTCGGGAGGGGCAACCTACGAGCAGTACTTC.

The J gene is TRBJ2-3, the V gene TRBV7-3, with TRBD2 identical over 10 bases. There are 18 residues in the CDR3. After removal of 5 bases from V and 4 bases from J, the junction contained 15 bases not matched to a gene. Germline CDR1 reads SGHTA; CDR2 reads FQGTGA. The DNA for the CDR3 is TGTGCCAGCAGCCTGGGACTAGCGAACCAAAACGTCGCAGATACGCAGTATTTT. This gives the protein CASSLGLANQNVADTQYF.

This sequence joins TRBV9 and TRBJ2-3; 8 bases agree with TRBD2. The V segment lost 1 base and the J segment 6 bases; nucleotides outside the gene matches: 16. The germline V gene has CDR1 SGDLS and CDR2 YYNGEE. This CDR3 contains 18 residues. For the CDR3, the DNA is TGTGCCAGCAGCGTATCGGTTGGGAGCGGGGGACTGGGGGATACGCAGTATTTT. As protein: CASSVSVGSGGLGDTQYF.

The chain joins TRBV7-2 to TRBJ2-3, with TRBD2 matching over 10 bases. The germline CDR1 and CDR2 sequences are SGHTA and FQGNSA. The CDR3 extends over 15 amino acids. V lost 5 bases to trimming and J lost 7 bases; unmatched junction nucleotides: 9. CDR3 amino acids: CASSPLAGAPNTQYF. The CDR3 bases are TGTGCCAGCAGCCCCCTAGCGGGGGCTCCGAATACGCAGTATTTT.

V usage is TRBV18 and J usage is TRBJ1-2; possible D gene TRBD1, 5 bases. The length of the CDR3 is 14 residues. Trimming cost V 1 base and J 2 bases, with 8 bases left between them. The V gene's germline CDR1 is KGHSH and CDR2 LQKENI. The CDR3: CASSPQGQNYGYTF. The CDR3 DNA is TGTGCCAGCTCACCACAGGGGCAGAACTATGGCTACACCTTC.

This clone was detected a few times. The chain combines TRBV7-9 with TRBJ1-2, with TRBD1 as a possible D gene (6 bases). CDR3 length: 13 residues. The germline V gene encodes CDR1 SEHNR and CDR2 FQNEAQ (reference sequence). The V end was cut by 5 bases, the J end by 6 bases, with 13 bases between. CDR3 bases: TGTGCCAGCAGCCCACAGGGATCCGATGGCTACACCTTC. It specifies CASSPQGSDGYTF.

The chain uses TRBV7-9 and TRBJ1-1; maybe TRBD1 (5 bases). The CDR3 length is 13 residues. V lost 2 bases to trimming and J lost 2 bases, with 6 bases between them. In germline, CDR1 is SEHNR, CDR2 FQNEAQ (reference sequence). The CDR3 spells CASSLRGNTEAFF. CDR3 DNA sequence: TGTGCCAGCAGCTTAAGGGGTAACACTGAAGCTTTCTTT.

The chain joins TRBV10-1 to TRBJ1-3; D might be TRBD1 (6 bases). This CDR3 contains 15 residues. V lost 0 bases and J lost 0, with 6 bases in between. In germline, CDR1 is WNHNN, CDR2 SYGVQD (reference sequence). The DNA of the CDR3 is TGCGCCAGCAGTGAGTCAGGGGGCTCTGGAAACACCATATATTTT. Translating gives CASSESGGSGNTIYF.

V usage is TRBV6-5 and J usage is TRBJ1-2; 9 bases fit TRBD1. CDR1 is MNHEY, CDR2 SVGAGI, per germline. V gave up 6 bases and J gave up 1 base; unmatched junction bases: 6. CDR3 length: 15 amino acids. The CDR3 sequence is CASSLGTGLNYGYTF. CDR3 DNA: TGTGCCAGCAGCTTAGGGACAGGGCTTAACTATGGCTACACCTTC.

The rearrangement links TRBV10-2 to TRBJ1-1; D not resolved. Trimming removed 5 bases at V and 3 bases at J, with 16 bases between. CDR3 length equals 15 residues. Germline CDR1 is WSHSY and CDR2 is SAAADI. DNA for the CDR3: TGCGCCAGCAGTATTCCGTCGGGTCGAGACACTGAAGCTTTCTTT. This translates into CASSIPSGRDTEAFF.

The V and J genes are TRBV28 and TRBJ1-1; the D is unclear. The CDR3 length is 15 residues. Germline CDR1 is MDHEN and CDR2 is SYDVKM. V lost 7 bases, J lost 0 bases, and 15 bases lay in between. The CDR3 loop is CASNLGRGLNTEAFF. CDR3 bases: TGTGCCAGCAACCTAGGCCGAGGCTTGAACACTGAAGCTTTCTTT. The whole variable domain, remainder taken from reference TRBV28 and TRBJ1-1, is DVKVTQSSRYLVKRTGEKVFLECVQDMDHENMFWYRQDPGLGLRLIYFSYDVKMKEKGDIPEGYSVSREKKERFSLILESASTNQTSMYLCASNLGRGLNTEAFFGQGTRLTVV.

This clone was counted a few times. The chain is built from TRBV11-2 and TRBJ1-2; no firm D call. This CDR3 is 14 amino acids long. V was pared by 4 bases and J by 4 bases, with 13 bases between. Per germline, CDR1 SGHAT and CDR2 FQNNGV. The CDR3 sequence is CASSSPRSSYGYTF. The CDR3, as DNA: TGTGCCAGCAGCTCGCCCCGATCCAGCTATGGCTACACCTTC.